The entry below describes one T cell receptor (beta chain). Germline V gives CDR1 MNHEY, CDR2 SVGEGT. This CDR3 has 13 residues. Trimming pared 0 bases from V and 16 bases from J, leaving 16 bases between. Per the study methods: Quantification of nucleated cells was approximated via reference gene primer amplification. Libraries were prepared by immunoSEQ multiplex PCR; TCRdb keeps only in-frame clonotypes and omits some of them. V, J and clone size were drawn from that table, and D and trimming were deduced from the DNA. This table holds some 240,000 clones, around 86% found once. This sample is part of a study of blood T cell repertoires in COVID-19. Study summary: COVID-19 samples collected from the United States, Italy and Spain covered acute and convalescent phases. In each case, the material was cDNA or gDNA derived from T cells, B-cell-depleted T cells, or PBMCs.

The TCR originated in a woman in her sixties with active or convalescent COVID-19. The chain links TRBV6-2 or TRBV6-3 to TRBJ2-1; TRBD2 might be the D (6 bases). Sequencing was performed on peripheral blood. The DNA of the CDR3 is TGTGCCAGCAGTTACTCGGGGACTGCAGTTGGATTCTTC. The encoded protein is CASSYSGTAVGFF.